One sample yielded the 27 T cell receptor beta chains listed below, sequenced in a study of T cell repertoires in cytomegalovirus infection. TCRdb re-called the reads through MiXCR, storing one row per CDR3 protein. The sample consists of 500,000 or so distinct CDR3 sequences, more than 15% of them appearing once. The sequenced sample was CD8+ T cells from PBMCs. The receptors shown here come from a human donor in good health (CMV status not recorded). Some clones in this sample may be carry-over from other donors' samples.

J is TRBJ1-2 and V is TRBV3-1; the D is unclear. The germline V gene has CDR1 LGHDT and CDR2 YNNKEL (reference sequence). The germline V and J ends were trimmed by 0 bases and 4 bases, with 12 bases remaining between them. The CDR3 is made up of 15 amino acids. The CDR3 sequence: CASSQEITAIYGYTF. The CDR3 nucleotides are TGTGCCAGCAGCCAAGAAATTACAGCTATCTATGGCTACACCTTC.

This clonotype was recorded at least ten times. CDR3 loop: CASITGSPHKEGSYEQYF. The CDR3 nucleotides read TGTGCCAGCATCACGGGGTCTCCTCATAAAGAAGGCTCCTACGAGCAGTACTTC. The chain is built from TRBV7-9 and TRBJ2-7; D might be TRBD2 (5 bases). Looked up from germline, CDR1 is SEHNR and CDR2 is FQNEAQ (reference sequence). With 7 bases removed from V and 0 bases from J, the gap between germline ends came to 25 bases. The CDR3 contains 18 residues.

This rearrangement joins TRBV20-1 to TRBJ2-7; a weak D match, TRBD2 (6 bases). With 1 base removed from V and 6 bases from J, the gap between germline ends came to 7 bases. Looked up from germline, CDR1 is DFQATT and CDR2 is SNEGSKA (reference sequence). This CDR3 comprises 11 residues. The CDR3 nucleotides read TGCAGTGCTAGAGTGCGGGGCGAGCAGTACTTC. Translating it yields CSARVRGEQYF.

This clonotype showed up many times. V and J are TRBV6-5 and TRBJ1-2, with 9 bases identical to TRBD1. The V gene end was trimmed by 6 bases and the J gene end by 3 bases; junction bases not matched to a gene: 11. The germline gives CDR1 MNHEY, CDR2 SVGAGI. This CDR3 contains 16 residues. The CDR3 loop is CASSSGDRVVYYGYTF. The CDR3 DNA is TGTGCCAGCAGCTCCGGGGACAGGGTGGTTTACTATGGCTACACCTTC.

The rearrangement links TRBV27 to TRBJ2-1; 14 nucleotides align to TRBD2. Losses at the gene ends were 7 bases for V and 7 bases for J; bases not matched to a gene: 6. CDR3 length equals 15 residues. Germline CDR1 reads MNHEY; CDR2 reads SMNVEV (reference sequence). CDR3 DNA sequence: TGTGCCAGCACCCCGGGACTAGCGGGAGATAATGAGCAGTTCTTC. This translates into CASTPGLAGDNEQFF.

J is TRBJ1-2 and V is TRBV27, with D possibly being TRBD1 (6 bases). Per germline, CDR1 MNHEY and CDR2 SMNVEV (reference sequence). The CDR3 length is 15 residues. V was shortened by 8 bases and J by 6 bases, with 22 bases between the two germline ends. The CDR3 DNA reads TGTGCCAGCGGCCCCCCCGGGGGGCGCCGTAATGGCTACACCTTC. Translating it yields CASGPPGGRRNGYTF.

This clonotype was observed a handful of times. This chain joins TRBV20-1 and TRBJ1-2; D gene uncertain. V was shortened by 6 bases and J by 8 bases, with 22 bases between the two germline ends. The germline V gene encodes CDR1 DFQATT and CDR2 SNEGSKA (reference sequence). This CDR3 is built from 14 residues. The CDR3 DNA reads as TGCAGTGCCAAAGCCCCGGACGCTCGGGGAGGCTACACCTTC. Translated: CSAKAPDARGGYTF.

J is TRBJ1-3 and V is TRBV12-3 or TRBV12-4; D call uncertain. V gave up 3 bases and J gave up 8 bases, with 17 bases separating them. This CDR3 contains 15 residues. The CDR3 protein is CASSLPLGAVDTIYF. The CDR3, as DNA: TGTGCCAGCAGTTTGCCCTTGGGCGCTGTCGACACCATATATTTT.

The V gene is TRBV29-1, the J gene TRBJ1-2; 11 positions agree with TRBD1. V dropped 3 bases and J dropped 5; count of bases not matched to a gene: 8. The CDR3 totals 15 residues. Per the germline V gene, CDR1 is SQVTM and CDR2 is ANQGSEA. CDR3 sequence reads: CSVEGTGGRGYGYTF. Written as DNA, the CDR3 is TGCAGCGTTGAGGGGACAGGGGGAAGAGGTTATGGCTACACCTTC.

V usage is TRBV19 and J usage is TRBJ1-4, with a tentative D call TRBD1 (6 bases). The CDR3 totals 13 residues. CDR1 LNHDA and CDR2 SQIVND come from the germline V gene (reference sequence). V lost 10 bases and J 6 bases, leaving 15 bases between the germline ends. The CDR3 region has the DNA TGTGCCACCACAGGGTTTTGGGATGAAAAACTGTTTTTT. It yields the protein CATTGFWDEKLFF. Supplemented by reference TRBV19 and TRBJ1-4, the full variable domain reads DGGITQSPKYLFRKEGQNVTLSCEQNLNHDAMYWYRQDPGQGLRLIYYSQIVNDFQKGDIAEGYSVSREKKESFPLTVTSAQKNPTAFYLCATTGFWDEKLFFGSGTQLSVL.

The chain couples TRBV5-4 to TRBJ2-3; TRBD1 matches at 7 bases. Trimming cost V 4 bases and J 0 bases; bases outside gene matches: 8. This CDR3 contains 16 residues. CDR1 and CDR2 (germline): SGHNT, YYREEE (reference sequence). Written as DNA, the CDR3 is TGTGCCAGCAGCACCGGGACAGTACCTAGCACAGATACGCAGTATTTT. It specifies CASSTGTVPSTDTQYF.

This clonotype was counted a few times. This sequence joins TRBV15 and TRBJ2-1; D call uncertain. Germline values: CDR1 LNHNV, CDR2 YYDKDF (reference sequence). This CDR3 is 15 amino acids long. The germline V and J ends were trimmed by 3 bases and 7 bases, with 16 bases remaining between them. The CDR3 protein is CATSSGGLAPNEQFF. CDR3 sequence (DNA): TGTGCCACCAGCAGTGGTGGCCTTGCGCCAAATGAGCAGTTCTTC.

V usage is TRBV19 and J usage is TRBJ1-5; D perhaps matches TRBD1 (6 bases). V dropped 8 bases and J dropped 0 bases, with 11 bases sitting between them. Germline CDR1 reads LNHDA; CDR2 reads SQIVND (reference sequence). The CDR3 covers 14 residues. The CDR3 is CASGPGVSNQPQHF. The DNA of the CDR3 is TGTGCCAGTGGACCAGGGGTTAGCAATCAGCCCCAGCATTTT. The full variable domain, its missing parts supplied by reference TRBV19 and TRBJ1-5, is DGGITQSPKYLFRKEGQNVTLSCEQNLNHDAMYWYRQDPGQGLRLIYYSQIVNDFQKGDIAEGYSVSREKKESFPLTVTSAQKNPTAFYLCASGPGVSNQPQHFGDGTRLSIL.

J is TRBJ2-7 and V is TRBV2; a possible D gene is TRBD1 (5 bases). Germline loops: CDR1 SNHLY, CDR2 FYNNEI. The germline V and J ends were trimmed by 6 bases and 0 bases, with 15 bases remaining between them. This CDR3 is built from 15 residues. The CDR3 region has the DNA TGTGCCAGCAGGAGGCAGGGAATGAGCTCCTACGAGCAGTACTTC. Its translation is CASRRQGMSSYEQYF.

V is TRBV28 and J is TRBJ1-1; TRBD1 aligns across 7 bases. CDR3 length: 13 residues. Trimming cost V 4 bases and J 8 bases; bases outside gene matches: 7. The germline V gene encodes CDR1 MDHEN and CDR2 SYDVKM. The CDR3 is CASSSGQSYEAFF. The CDR3 nucleotides read TGTGCCAGCAGTTCGGGACAGAGCTACGAAGCTTTCTTT.

The V gene is TRBV19, the J gene TRBJ1-1; D is ambiguous. V was shortened by 2 bases and J by 9 bases, with 7 bases between the two germline ends. CDR1 and CDR2 (germline): LNHDA, SQIVND (reference sequence). The length of the CDR3 is 11 residues. CDR3 residues: CASSIPRKAFF. The CDR3 coding sequence is TGTGCCAGTAGTATACCAAGGAAAGCTTTCTTT. Drawing the rest from reference TRBV19 and TRBJ1-1, the complete variable domain is DGGITQSPKYLFRKEGQNVTLSCEQNLNHDAMYWYRQDPGQGLRLIYYSQIVNDFQKGDIAEGYSVSREKKESFPLTVTSAQKNPTAFYLCASSIPRKAFFGQGTRLTVV.

This clonotype was found many times. This chain joins TRBV7-9 and TRBJ2-1; D is unclear. The V gene's germline CDR1 is SEHNR and CDR2 FQNEAQ (reference sequence). V was trimmed by 1 base and J by 4 bases, leaving 11 bases between them. CDR3 length: 15 residues. This chain's CDR3 is CASSLVHPYYNEQFF. For the CDR3, the DNA is TGTGCCAGCAGCTTAGTGCATCCATATTACAATGAGCAGTTCTTC.

This clonotype was seen many times. The chain links TRBV15 to TRBJ2-3; possibly TRBD2 for D (5 bases). Trimming removed 1 base from V and 0 bases from J, with 14 bases in between. This CDR3 has 17 amino acids. CDR1 and CDR2 (germline): LNHNV, YYDKDF (reference sequence). The CDR3 protein is CATSRASAALSTDTQYF. CDR3 DNA: TGTGCCACCAGCAGAGCCTCAGCGGCCCTTAGCACAGATACGCAGTATTTT. Full variable domain (outside the CDR3, taken from reference TRBV15 and TRBJ2-3): DAMVIQNPRYQVTQFGKPVTLSCSQTLNHNVMYWYQQKSSQAPKLLFHYYDKDFNNEADTPDNFQSRRPNTSFCFLDIRSPGLGDTAMYLCATSRASAALSTDTQYFGPGTRLTVL.

The chain recombines TRBV12-3 or TRBV12-4 with TRBJ1-3; D is unresolved. This CDR3 comprises 15 residues. The V and J ends lost 5 bases and 0 bases respectively, with 11 bases between them. The CDR3, as DNA: TGTGCCAGCAGTCCCGACGGATACTCTGGAAACACCATATATTTT. Translated, it gives CASSPDGYSGNTIYF.

There are many counts of this clonotype. The chain joins TRBV11-2 to TRBJ2-7; D may match TRBD1 or TRBD2 (5 bases each). The CDR3 totals 15 residues. V lost 0 bases, J lost 3 bases, and 12 bases lay in between. Germline lookup yields CDR1 SGHAT and CDR2 FQNNGV. The CDR3 loop is CASSLEGTTYYEQYF. As DNA, the CDR3 is TGTGCCAGCAGCTTAGAGGGGACCACCTACTACGAGCAGTACTTC.

The sample holds many counts of this clonotype. The genes are TRBV7-6 and TRBJ2-7; the D gene is possibly TRBD2 (5 bases). CDR1 and CDR2 (germline): SGHVS, FNYEAQ. Trimming left V 5 bases short and J 5 bases short, with 16 bases between. This CDR3 has 14 residues. In DNA, the CDR3 is TGTGCCAGCAGCCTCGGAGGCCTTCCTAACGAGCAGTACTTC. This codes for CASSLGGLPNEQYF.

The DNA for the CDR3 is TGTGCCAGCAGTTCCGAACTTGCCTATTACGAGCAGTACTTC. Protein sequence: CASSSELAYYEQYF. The rearrangement links TRBV28 to TRBJ2-7, with no clear D. From germline, CDR1 is MDHEN and CDR2 SYDVKM. V was clipped by 4 bases and J by 4 bases, with 14 bases between them. This CDR3 contains 14 residues.

The CDR3 nucleotides read TGTGCCAGTAGTGTGATACCAGGGATCCAGTACTTC. It specifies CASSVIPGIQYF. This chain links TRBV19 with TRBJ2-7, with D tentatively TRBD1 (5 bases). CDR1 and CDR2 (germline): LNHDA, SQIVND (reference sequence). The CDR3 consists of 12 residues. The V and J ends lost 5 bases and 10 bases respectively, with 15 bases between them.

This clonotype has only a few counts. The rearrangement joins TRBV5-1 to TRBJ2-5, with TRBD2 identical over 7 bases. This CDR3 has 16 amino acids. Germline loops: CDR1 SGHRS, CDR2 YFSETQ. V gave up 7 bases and J gave up 1 base; unmatched junction bases: 13. CDR3 in DNA: TGCGCCAGCTTTAGGGAGGGGAGAGTTTTCCAAGAGACCCAGTACTTC. Translation: CASFREGRVFQETQYF.

This clonotype turned up a few times. The CDR3 protein is CSVYSRVDTGELFF. The CDR3 nucleotides are TGCAGCGTTTATAGCAGGGTGGACACCGGGGAGCTGTTTTTT. The chain is built from TRBV29-1 and TRBJ2-2; TRBD1 might be the D (5 bases). Trimming pared 5 bases from V and 3 bases from J, leaving 13 bases between. The CDR3 runs to 14 residues. The V gene's germline CDR1 is SQVTM and CDR2 ANQGSEA.

This clonotype was seen only once. This rearrangement joins TRBV5-6 to TRBJ1-2; 9 bases are shared with TRBD1. CDR1 SGHDT and CDR2 YYEEEE come from the germline V gene. Trimming took 0 bases from V and 4 from J; bases not matched to a gene: 10. This CDR3 is built from 17 residues. The CDR3 sequence is CASSLETGGPILYGYTF. The CDR3 DNA reads TGTGCCAGCAGCTTGGAAACAGGGGGCCCGATCCTCTATGGCTACACCTTC.

The chain is built from TRBV7-3 and TRBJ2-3; D is unclear. The germline gives CDR1 SGHTA, CDR2 FQGTGA. The CDR3 extends over 14 amino acids. V lost 0 bases and J 2 bases, leaving 6 bases between the germline ends. The CDR3 is CASSLTAHTDTQYF. The CDR3 DNA reads TGTGCCAGCAGCTTAACGGCCCACACAGATACGCAGTATTTT.